Each of the 2 T cell receptor beta chains below was sequenced from the same sample in a study of blood T cell repertoires in COVID-19. Profiled with immunoSEQ multiplex PCR; TCRdb holds only in-frame clones, not every one. Of around 60,000 clones in the sample, approximately 90% were seen once. The sample taken for sequencing was peripheral blood. These receptors were collected from a human donor with active COVID-19. The donor label of this sample is uncertain.

This rearrangement joins TRBV7-2 to TRBJ2-5; 9 bases line up with TRBD2. CDR1 SGHTA and CDR2 FQGNSA come from the germline V gene. Losses at the gene ends were 4 bases for V and 1 base for J; bases not matched to a gene: 16. There are 19 residues in the CDR3. The CDR3 loop is CASSSGGPPSGGLQETQYF. The CDR3 coding sequence is TGTGCCAGCAGCTCTGGGGGACCTCCGAGCGGGGGGCTCCAAGAGACCCAGTACTTC.

The chain joins TRBV4-2 to TRBJ2-7, with D perhaps TRBD2 (7 bases). V lost 4 bases, J lost 2 bases, and 15 bases lay in between. The germline gives CDR1 LGHNA, CDR2 YNFKEQ. The CDR3 sequence is 15 residues long. The CDR3, as DNA: TGTGCCAGCAGCCCCTCCGGGGGGACACCCTACGAGCAGTACTTC. Its protein is CASSPSGGTPYEQYF.